This T cell receptor (beta chain) was captured in a study of neoadjuvant anti-PD-1 for oral cavity cancer. Study-level information: Around day 43, patients without progression received a fourth nivolumab dose before surgery.

PBMC libraries mostly used around 460 ng of input genomic DNA, with six replicates per sample. Here immunoSEQ multiplex PCR was the method, and the copy in TCRdb shows in-frame clones only, minus some. The sample shows about 42,000 clones, approximately 80% of them seen only once. CDR1 is MNHNS, CDR2 SASEGT, per germline. With 4 bases clipped from V and 4 bases from J, the junction kept 8 bases outside the gene matches. The CDR3 is made up of 16 amino acids. Regarding time point: after neoadjuvant nivolumab, at surgical resection. The TCR comes from a person between 40 and 79 years old with oral cavity squamous cell carcinoma. The chain employs TRBV6-1 and TRBJ1-2; TRBD1 matches 11 bases. The sample consisted of PBMCs, taken after nivolumab (anti-PD-1) treatment. CDR3 sequence: CASSARTGGASYGYTF. CDR3 sequence (DNA): TGTGCCAGCAGTGCCCGGACAGGGGGCGCCAGCTATGGCTACACCTTC.